The 13 T cell receptor beta chains below come from one sample, sequenced in a study of blood T cell repertoires in COVID-19. Using immunoSEQ multiplex PCR, the repertoire was profiled, and TCRdb retains in-frame clones only, with some absent. The sample includes about 310,000 clones, roughly nine tenths of them seen just once. Sequencing was carried out using PBMCs or T cells enriched from blood (not recorded which). These receptors were obtained from a woman aged 25 to 45 who had recovered from COVID-19.

CDR3 protein: CASSYSAALNTEAFF. The CDR3 coding sequence is TGTGCCAGCAGTTACTCCGCGGCGTTGAACACTGAAGCTTTCTTT. The chain is built from TRBV6-5 and TRBJ1-1; no definite D call. V lost 0 bases, J lost 0 bases, and 8 bases lay in between. The CDR3 consists of 15 residues. Germline V gene data show CDR1 as MNHEY and CDR2 as SVGAGI.

The chain joins TRBV10-2 to TRBJ1-6; D is undetermined. Germline V CDR1 and CDR2: WSHSY, SAAADI. This CDR3 has 13 amino acids. V was cut by 2 bases and J by 9 bases, with 8 bases left in between. In DNA, the CDR3 is TGCGCCAGCAGTGAGAACAGATTTTCACCCCTCCACTTT. It translates to CASSENRFSPLHF.

The chain joins TRBV7-8 to TRBJ2-7, with 7 bases aligning to TRBD1. CDR1 and CDR2 (germline): SGHVS, FQNEAQ. Trimming removed 5 bases from V and 2 bases from J; junction bases left unmatched: 6. This CDR3 has 14 residues. The CDR3 coding sequence is TGTGCCAGCAGCCGAGACAGGGAACCCTACGAGCAGTACTTC. Protein: CASSRDREPYEQYF.

J is TRBJ1-5 and V is TRBV19; weak D call: TRBD1 (6 bases). The CDR3 has 17 amino acids. Trimming removed 4 bases at V and 1 base at J, with 17 bases between. CDR1 and CDR2 from the germline V gene are LNHDA and SQIVND (reference sequence). The CDR3 sequence: CASSTHPRGRSNQPQHF. In DNA, the CDR3 is TGTGCCAGTAGTACCCATCCCAGGGGAAGGAGCAATCAGCCCCAGCATTTT.

The V call is TRBV10-3, the J call TRBJ1-2, with TRBD1 matching 7 bases. The CDR3 contains 16 residues. Trimming removed 0 bases from V and 1 base from J; junction bases left unmatched: 5. The germline gives CDR1 ENHRY, CDR2 SYGVKD. The CDR3 nucleotides are TGTGCCATCAGTGAGTCAGGACAGGCATTTAACTATGGCTACACCTTC. Translated: CAISESGQAFNYGYTF.

This chain links TRBV4-2 with TRBJ2-3; D possibly corresponds to TRBD1 (6 bases). Trimming cost V 0 bases and J 2 bases, with 12 bases left between them. CDR3 length: 16 residues. The germline V gene has CDR1 LGHNA and CDR2 YNFKEQ. The CDR3 protein is CASSQDIGQNTDTQYF. The CDR3 DNA reads TGTGCCAGCAGCCAAGATATAGGACAGAACACAGATACGCAGTATTTT.

The rearrangement uses TRBV27 and TRBJ2-5, with unresolved D. Trimming cost V 4 bases and J 5 bases, with 11 bases left between them. Germline assignment: CDR1 MNHEY and CDR2 SMNVEV (reference sequence). The CDR3 sequence is 13 residues long. CDR3 sequence (DNA): TGTGCCAGCAGTTCACTGTCGGAGGAGACCCAGTACTTC. Its protein product is CASSSLSEETQYF.

This chain connects TRBV3-1 (or the pseudogene TRBV3-2) to TRBJ1-5; the match to TRBD1 covers 10 bases. Germline V CDR1 and CDR2: LGHDT, YNNKEL (reference sequence). Trimming at V came to 8 bases and at J to 5 bases, leaving 0 bases not matched to a gene. The CDR3 has 12 amino acids. Here the CDR3 reads CASGTGDQPQHF. CDR3 nucleotide sequence: TGTGCCAGCGGGACAGGGGATCAGCCCCAGCATTTT.

The rearrangement links TRBV19 to TRBJ2-7; 8 bases are a match to TRBD2. V was clipped by 3 bases and J by 6 bases; unmatched bases: 13. CDR3 length equals 16 residues. Per the germline V gene, CDR1 is LNHDA and CDR2 is SQIVND (reference sequence). The CDR3 sequence is CASSIWPGGGSGEQYF. The DNA for the CDR3 is TGTGCCAGTAGTATTTGGCCCGGGGGGGGCTCAGGCGAGCAGTACTTC.

This chain joins TRBV30 and TRBJ2-7; 8 bases are a match to TRBD1. Germline assignment: CDR1 GTSNPN and CDR2 SVGIG (reference sequence). J lost 4 bases, V lost 5 bases, and 7 bases had no gene match. CDR3 length: 13 residues. Here the CDR3 DNA reads TGTGCCTGGGACAGGGGAGTGATGTACGAGCAGTACTTC. Amino acids: CAWDRGVMYEQYF.

This clone was recorded once. The chain uses TRBV12-3 or TRBV12-4 and TRBJ1-5; D unclear. Trimming pared 3 bases from V and 10 bases from J, leaving 7 bases between. The CDR3 totals 11 residues. CDR3 loop: CASSFGPPQHF. The CDR3 DNA follows: TGTGCCAGCAGTTTTGGGCCCCCCCAGCATTTT.

The sample holds a few counts of this clone. J is TRBJ2-7 and V is TRBV5-4, with TRBD1 identical over 7 bases. The V gene end was trimmed by 4 bases and the J gene end by 3 bases; junction bases not matched to a gene: 13. CDR3 length: 16 residues. CDR1 is SGHNT, CDR2 YYREEE, per germline (reference sequence). The CDR3 spells CASSKSLTGAVYEQYF. The CDR3 coding sequence is TGTGCCAGCAGCAAAAGCCTAACAGGGGCCGTCTACGAGCAGTACTTC.

The chain is built from TRBV7-9 and TRBJ1-4; D remains unclear. Germline CDR1 SEHNR, CDR2 FQNEAQ (reference sequence). V shed 5 bases and J shed 7 bases, with 20 bases lying between them. The CDR3 runs to 16 residues. CDR3 in DNA: TGTGCCAGCAGCCCCCTGGGCGGAGGGAGCTTTGAAAAACTGTTTTTT. It encodes CASSPLGGGSFEKLFF.